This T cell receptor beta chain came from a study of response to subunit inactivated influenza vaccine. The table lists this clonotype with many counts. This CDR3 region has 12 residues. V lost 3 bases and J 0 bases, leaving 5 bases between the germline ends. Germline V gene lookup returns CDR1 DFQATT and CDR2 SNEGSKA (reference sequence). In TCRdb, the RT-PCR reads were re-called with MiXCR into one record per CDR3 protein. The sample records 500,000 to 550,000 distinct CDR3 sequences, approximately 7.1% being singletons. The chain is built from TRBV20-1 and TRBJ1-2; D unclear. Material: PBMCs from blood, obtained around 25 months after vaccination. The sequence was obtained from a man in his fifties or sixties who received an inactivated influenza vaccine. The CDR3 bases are TGCAGTGCTAGTGTAGCTAACTATGGCTACACCTTC. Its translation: CSASVANYGYTF.